A single sample gave rise to the 21 T cell receptor beta chains below, sequenced in a study of blood T cell repertoires in COVID-19. Here immunoSEQ multiplex PCR was the method, and the copy in TCRdb shows in-frame clones only, minus some. The table lists more than 65,000 clones, about 88% of them singletons, with about 8.1% in the top ten. What was sequenced was peripheral blood. These receptors all come from a man between 50 and 59 years old with acute or convalescent COVID-19.

There are a few counts of this clone. CDR3 bases: TGCGCCAGCTGTCTCGCGGGGGGAACCCCGGGTCAGAATGAGCAGTTCTTC. The encoded protein is CASCLAGGTPGQNEQFF. The J gene is TRBJ2-1, the V gene TRBV5-1; 8 nucleotides align to TRBD2. Germline V lookup: CDR1 SGHRS, CDR2 YFSETQ. The CDR3 has 17 residues. V was pared by 7 bases and J by 7 bases, with 19 bases of the junction left unmatched.

This sequence joins TRBV10-1 and TRBJ2-3, with D perhaps TRBD2 (6 bases). Germline V lookup: CDR1 WNHNN, CDR2 SYGVQD (reference sequence). This CDR3 has 17 residues. Deletions cut 1 base from V and 4 bases from J, with 18 bases between. The CDR3 DNA is TGCGCCAGCAGTGAGTGGAGGGACGGGGGATGGGCAGATACGCAGTATTTT. Residues: CASSEWRDGGWADTQYF.

The CDR3 loop is CASSNRTGGLSGANVLTF. Here the CDR3 DNA reads TGTGCCAGCAGCAATAGGACAGGGGGCCTCTCTGGGGCCAACGTCCTGACTTTC. J is TRBJ2-6 and V is TRBV7-2; 11 positions agree with TRBD1. Germline CDR1 and CDR2: SGHTA and FQGNSA. The V and J ends lost 5 bases and 0 bases, in that order; junction bases with no gene match: 6. CDR3 length equals 18 residues. Full variable domain (remainder filled in from reference TRBV7-2 and TRBJ2-6): GAGVSQSPSNKVTEKGKDVELRCDPISGHTALYWYRQSLGQGLEFLIYFQGNSAPDKSGLPSDRFSAERTGGSVSTLTIQRTQQEDSAVYLCASSNRTGGLSGANVLTFGAGSRLTVL.

This chain uses TRBV7-2 with TRBJ1-5, with 8 bases aligning to TRBD1. The germline V gene encodes CDR1 SGHTA and CDR2 FQGNSA. The CDR3 has 14 amino acids. V lost 5 bases to trimming and J lost 7 bases; unmatched junction nucleotides: 7. The CDR3 loop is CASSPRTGRQPQHF. The CDR3 DNA reads as TGTGCCAGCAGCCCCAGGACAGGGCGGCAGCCCCAGCATTTT.

This clone appeared once. The chain uses TRBV2 and TRBJ2-7, with TRBD2 as a possible D gene (5 bases). Germline CDR1 and CDR2: SNHLY and FYNNEI. There are 15 residues in the CDR3. V shed 3 bases and J shed 7 bases, with 19 bases lying between them. CDR3 residues: CASSDVVPGVGEQYF. The CDR3 DNA is TGTGCCAGCAGTGATGTTGTCCCCGGGGTGGGAGAGCAGTACTTC.

V is TRBV4-2 and J is TRBJ1-1, with D uncertain. The CDR3 length is 13 residues. V dropped 0 bases and J dropped 3 bases, with 5 bases sitting between them. Germline-derived CDR1 and CDR2 are LGHNA and YNFKEQ. CDR3 loop: CASSQDRYTEAFF. In DNA, the CDR3 is TGTGCCAGCAGCCAAGACAGGTACACTGAAGCTTTCTTT.

This clone was seen a single time. Here the CDR3 DNA reads TGTGCCAGCAGCTACAGGGACAGTGAAGCTTTCTTT. Translation gives CASSYRDSEAFF. The V gene is TRBV7-2, the J gene TRBJ1-1; TRBD1 matches 7 bases. V gave up 4 bases and J gave up 7 bases; unmatched junction bases: 3. CDR3 size: 12 residues. Germline CDR1 SGHTA, CDR2 FQGNSA.

V and J are TRBV3-1 (or the pseudogene TRBV3-2) and TRBJ2-7; 11 bases align to TRBD1. Per the germline V gene, CDR1 is LGHDT and CDR2 is YNNKEL (reference sequence). Losses at the gene ends were 1 base for V and 2 bases for J; bases not matched to a gene: 4. CDR3 length: 16 amino acids. This CDR3 reads CASSQALGQGAYEQYF. The DNA of the CDR3 is TGTGCCAGCAGCCAAGCATTGGGACAGGGGGCCTACGAGCAGTACTTC.

The gene calls are TRBV9 and TRBJ1-1; 9 bases match TRBD1. Germline V lookup: CDR1 SGDLS, CDR2 YYNGEE. J gave up 1 base and V 3 bases, and 7 bases lay outside the gene matches. This CDR3 region has 16 residues. Written as DNA, the CDR3 is TGTGCCAGCAGCGCATTAACAGGGGGCGCGAACACTGAAGCTTTCTTT. This sequence encodes CASSALTGGANTEAFF.

V usage is TRBV30 and J usage is TRBJ1-4; maybe TRBD1 (6 bases). Germline V gene data show CDR1 as GTSNPN and CDR2 as SVGIG (reference sequence). V was trimmed by 7 bases and J by 6 bases, leaving 12 bases between them. There are 12 residues in the CDR3. As DNA, the CDR3 is TGTGCCTCAGGACAGTCCGATGAAAAACTGTTTTTT. Translating it yields CASGQSDEKLFF. Based on the CDR3 plus reference TRBV30 and TRBJ1-4, the full variable domain is SQTIHQWPATLVQPVGSPLSLECTVEGTSNPNLYWYRQAAGRGLQLLFYSVGIGQISSEVPQNLSASRPQDRQFILSSKKLLLSDSGFYLCASGQSDEKLFFGSGTQLSVL.

In this sample, this clone turned up once. The V and J genes are TRBV12-5 and TRBJ2-7, with 8 bases that match TRBD1. The CDR3 runs 14 residues. The ends lost 2 bases at V and 5 bases at J; junction bases unmatched: 5. Germline CDR1 and CDR2: LGHNT and FRNRAP. The CDR3 DNA follows: TGTGCTAGTGGTTTGACGACAGGGGTCCACGAGCAGTACTTC. This encodes CASGLTTGVHEQYF.

This clone appeared once. This chain links TRBV29-1 with TRBJ2-5, with 10 bases lining up with TRBD2. Looked up from germline, CDR1 is SQVTM and CDR2 is ANQGSEA. V lost 4 bases and J lost 2; bases outside the gene matches: 4. The CDR3 sequence is 14 residues long. In nucleotides, the CDR3 is TGCAGCGTTGGACTAGCGGGTATACAAGAGACCCAGTACTTC. This translates into CSVGLAGIQETQYF.

The chain couples TRBV29-1 to TRBJ2-1, with TRBD2 matching 8 bases. Trimming removed 4 bases from V and 2 bases from J; junction bases left unmatched: 4. CDR1 and CDR2 (germline): SQVTM, ANQGSEA. The CDR3 has 14 amino acids. CDR3 protein: CSVASGGPYNEQFF. The CDR3 region has the DNA TGCAGCGTTGCGAGCGGGGGACCCTACAATGAGCAGTTCTTC.

The chain is built from TRBV27 and TRBJ2-5; D may be TRBD1 (5 bases). This CDR3 spans 13 amino acids. V was cut by 4 bases and J by 5 bases, with 11 bases left in between. CDR1 and CDR2 (germline): MNHEY, SMNVEV (reference sequence). In DNA, the CDR3 is TGTGCCAGCAGTTCACAGGTTCGGGAGACCCAGTACTTC. Translation gives CASSSQVRETQYF.

The chain employs TRBV2 and TRBJ1-6, with D unresolved. Trimming pared 7 bases from V and 7 bases from J, leaving 11 bases between. The CDR3 is made up of 13 amino acids. Germline values: CDR1 SNHLY, CDR2 FYNNEI. The CDR3 reads CASKEAVNSPLHF. CDR3 nucleotide sequence: TGTGCCAGCAAGGAGGCAGTCAATTCACCCCTCCACTTT.

This clone was observed once. The rearrangement links TRBV7-2 to TRBJ1-4; D unresolved. Germline loops: CDR1 SGHTA, CDR2 FQGNSA. The CDR3 consists of 15 residues. The V gene lost 1 base and the J gene lost 4 bases, with 10 bases spanning the gap. The chain's CDR3 is CASSLVSGSNEKLFF. CDR3 sequence (DNA): TGTGCCAGCAGCTTAGTTAGTGGTAGTAATGAAAAACTGTTTTTT. Drawing the rest from reference TRBV7-2 and TRBJ1-4, the complete variable domain is GAGVSQSPSNKVTEKGKDVELRCDPISGHTALYWYRQSLGQGLEFLIYFQGNSAPDKSGLPSDRFSAERTGGSVSTLTIQRTQQEDSAVYLCASSLVSGSNEKLFFGSGTQLSVL.

The CDR3 DNA reads TGTGCCATCAGTGAGACCCTCTACAGGGGGCGCTCCTACGAGCAGTACTTC. Its protein product is CAISETLYRGRSYEQYF. V gene TRBV10-3 combines with J gene TRBJ2-7; 9 bases map to TRBD1. The junction had 8 bases not matched to a gene; V was cut back by 2 bases and J by 0 bases. Germline assignment: CDR1 ENHRY and CDR2 SYGVKD. The CDR3 sequence is 17 residues long.

The V gene is TRBV4-2, the J gene TRBJ1-2, with D perhaps matching TRBD1 (5 bases). Germline V gene lookup returns CDR1 LGHNA and CDR2 YNFKEQ. V lost 4 bases to trimming and J lost 6 bases, with 15 bases between them. This CDR3 region has 14 residues. In DNA, the CDR3 is TGTGCCAGCAGCCTCGACGTATCGGGGGATGGCTACACCTTC. It encodes CASSLDVSGDGYTF.

The V call is TRBV11-2, the J call TRBJ1-6; D gene unclear. Trimming took off 4 bases at V and 9 bases at J, with 10 bases between the two ends. This CDR3 is 13 amino acids long. Germline CDR1 reads SGHAT; CDR2 reads FQNNGV. CDR3 nucleotides: TGTGCCAGCAGCTCCCTTTTCGGTTCACCCCTCCACTTT. Protein product: CASSSLFGSPLHF.

This CDR3 is CASSQGWAGYTF. CDR3 bases: TGTGCCAGCAGCCAGGGTTGGGCCGGCTACACCTTC. The chain combines TRBV7-9 with TRBJ1-2, with D perhaps matching TRBD1 (5 bases). Trimming shortened V by 5 bases and J by 8 bases, and 12 bases separated the two germline ends. The V gene's germline CDR1 is SEHNR and CDR2 FQNEAQ (reference sequence). This CDR3 has 12 residues.

This rearrangement joins TRBV19 to TRBJ1-3, with 7 bases fitting TRBD1. CDR1 and CDR2 from the germline V gene are LNHDA and SQIVND (reference sequence). This CDR3 is 15 amino acids long. Losses at the gene ends were 7 bases for V and 4 bases for J; bases not matched to a gene: 10. CDR3 DNA sequence: TGTGCCAGTAAGCCGAATCCAGGGGGAGGAAACACCATATATTTT. It encodes CASKPNPGGGNTIYF.